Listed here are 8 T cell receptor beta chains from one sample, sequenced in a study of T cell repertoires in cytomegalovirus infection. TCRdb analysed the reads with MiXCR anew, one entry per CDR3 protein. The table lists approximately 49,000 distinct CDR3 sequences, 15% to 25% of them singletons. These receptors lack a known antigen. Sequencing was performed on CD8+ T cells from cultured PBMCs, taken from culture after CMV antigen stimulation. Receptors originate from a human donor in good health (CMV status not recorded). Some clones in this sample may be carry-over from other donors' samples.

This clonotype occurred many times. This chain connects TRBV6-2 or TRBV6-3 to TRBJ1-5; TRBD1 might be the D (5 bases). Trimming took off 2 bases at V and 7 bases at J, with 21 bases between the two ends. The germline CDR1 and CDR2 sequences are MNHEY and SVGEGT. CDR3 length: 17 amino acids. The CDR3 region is CASSYTVQLSRDQPQHF. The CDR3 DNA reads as TGTGCCAGCAGTTACACGGTTCAGTTGAGCCGGGACCAGCCCCAGCATTTT.

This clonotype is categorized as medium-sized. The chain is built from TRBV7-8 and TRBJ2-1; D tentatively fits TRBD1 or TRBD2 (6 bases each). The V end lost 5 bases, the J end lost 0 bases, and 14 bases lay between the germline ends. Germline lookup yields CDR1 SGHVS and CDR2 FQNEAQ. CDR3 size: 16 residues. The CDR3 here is CASSPPGGGSYNEQFF. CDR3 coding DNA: TGTGCCAGCAGCCCCCCCGGAGGGGGCTCCTACAATGAGCAGTTCTTC.

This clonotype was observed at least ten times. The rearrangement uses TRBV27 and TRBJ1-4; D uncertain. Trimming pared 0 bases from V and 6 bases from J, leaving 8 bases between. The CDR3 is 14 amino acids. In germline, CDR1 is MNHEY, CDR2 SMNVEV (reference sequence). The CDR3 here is CASSLSRGYEKLFF. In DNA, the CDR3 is TGTGCCAGCAGTTTATCCCGGGGATATGAAAAACTGTTTTTT.

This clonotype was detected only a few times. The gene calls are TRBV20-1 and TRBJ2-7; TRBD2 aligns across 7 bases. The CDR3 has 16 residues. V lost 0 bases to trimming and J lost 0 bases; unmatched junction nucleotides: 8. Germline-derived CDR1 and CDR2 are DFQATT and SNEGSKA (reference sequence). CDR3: CSARELGGESSYEQYF. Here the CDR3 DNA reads TGCAGTGCTAGAGAACTGGGAGGGGAAAGCTCCTACGAGCAGTACTTC.

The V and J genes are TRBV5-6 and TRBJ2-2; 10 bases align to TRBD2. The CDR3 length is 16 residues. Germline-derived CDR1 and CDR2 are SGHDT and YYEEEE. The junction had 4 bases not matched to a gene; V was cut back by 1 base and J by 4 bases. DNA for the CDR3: TGTGCCAGCAGCTTGTTAACTAGCGGGGTCACCGGGGAGCTGTTTTTT. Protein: CASSLLTSGVTGELFF. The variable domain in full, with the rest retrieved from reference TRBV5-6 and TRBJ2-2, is DAGVTQSPTHLIKTRGQQVTLRCSPKSGHDTVSWYQQALGQGPQFIFQYYEEEERQRGNFPDRFSGHQFPNYSSELNVNALLLGDSALYLCASSLLTSGVTGELFFGEGSRLTVL.

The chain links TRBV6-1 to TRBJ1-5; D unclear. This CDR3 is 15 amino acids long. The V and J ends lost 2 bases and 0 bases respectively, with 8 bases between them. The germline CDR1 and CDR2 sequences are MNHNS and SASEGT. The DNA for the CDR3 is TGTGCCAGCAGTGAATATAAGTATAGCAATCAGCCCCAGCATTTT. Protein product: CASSEYKYSNQPQHF.

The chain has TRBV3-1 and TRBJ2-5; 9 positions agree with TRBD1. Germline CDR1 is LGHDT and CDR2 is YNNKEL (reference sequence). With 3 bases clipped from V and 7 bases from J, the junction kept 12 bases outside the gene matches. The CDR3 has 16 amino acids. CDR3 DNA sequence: TGTGCCAGCAGCCACAACAGGGGGCAAGGTGTCGGGACCCAGTACTTC. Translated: CASSHNRGQGVGTQYF.

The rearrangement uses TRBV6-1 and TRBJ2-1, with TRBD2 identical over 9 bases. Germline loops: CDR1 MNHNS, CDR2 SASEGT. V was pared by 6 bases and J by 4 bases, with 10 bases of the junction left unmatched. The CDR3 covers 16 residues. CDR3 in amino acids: CASRRNSGGGYNEQFF. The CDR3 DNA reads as TGTGCCAGCAGACGGAATAGCGGGGGTGGATACAATGAGCAGTTCTTC.